This entry features one TCR beta chain sequence. There are 15 residues in the CDR3. CDR1 and CDR2 from the germline V gene are SEHNR and FQNEAQ (reference sequence). The J segment lost 5 bases and the V segment lost 3 bases, leaving 3 bases of the junction unmatched. This sample was taken from a study of shared clonotypes between healthy human individuals. About the research overall: The plates for each donor numbered three CD4 naive, three CD4 memory, two CD8 naive and one CD8 memory.

The data were produced by immunoSEQ multiplex PCR, yet TCRdb's version contains in-frame clones alone and is incomplete. The sample carries approximately 2,000,000 clones, 80% to 95% recorded once. This sequence was found in a young man in good health. Some clones in this sample may be carry-over from other donors' samples. The chain uses TRBV7-9 and TRBJ2-1; 11 bases agree with TRBD2. The sample consisted of naive CD4+ T cells from PBMCs. As for subset: CD45RA+ positively selected. The CDR3 DNA sequence: TGTGCCAGCAGCTTCGGACTAGCGGGTCACAATGAGCAGTTCTTC. This translates into CASSFGLAGHNEQFF.